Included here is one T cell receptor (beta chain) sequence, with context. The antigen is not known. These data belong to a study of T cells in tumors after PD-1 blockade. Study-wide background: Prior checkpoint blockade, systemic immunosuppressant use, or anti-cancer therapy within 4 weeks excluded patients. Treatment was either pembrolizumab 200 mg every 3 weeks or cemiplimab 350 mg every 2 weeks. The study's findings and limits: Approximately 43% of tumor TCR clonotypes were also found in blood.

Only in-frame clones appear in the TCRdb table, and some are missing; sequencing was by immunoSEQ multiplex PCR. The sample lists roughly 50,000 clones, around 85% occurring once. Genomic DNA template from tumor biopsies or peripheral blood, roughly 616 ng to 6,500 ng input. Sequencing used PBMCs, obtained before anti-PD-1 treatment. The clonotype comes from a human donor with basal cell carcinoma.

CDR3 DNA: TGTGCCAGCTCCCCGGAGGGTGAAAAACTGTTTTTT. This sequence encodes CASSPEGEKLFF. The rearrangement links TRBV18 to TRBJ1-4; no clear D. The CDR3 totals 12 residues. Trimming shortened V by 6 bases and J by 7 bases, and 9 bases separated the two germline ends. Per germline, CDR1 KGHSH and CDR2 LQKENI.